The 25 T cell receptor beta chains in this list originate from one sample, sequenced in a study of T cells in women clearing cervical HPV infection. Profiling relied on immunoSEQ multiplex PCR, and the TCRdb table lists in-frame clones only, not all of them. The sample has 28,000 or so clones. Specimen: blood buffy coat. These receptors all come from a woman between 18 and 75 years old with a cervical HPV16 infection that either progressed to CIN3+ or cleared (not recorded which).

Points on this clone: The read ends 3 residues shy of where the CDR3 ends; the end is completed using the germline J gene. V is TRBV20-1 and J is TRBJ2-3; possible D gene TRBD1, 6 bases. Trimming left V 0 bases short and J 2 bases short, with 9 bases between. Germline CDR1 is DFQATT and CDR2 is SNEGSKA (reference sequence). This CDR3 spans 14 amino acids. CDR3: CSAREGGYTDTQYF. The DNA read from the CDR3 is TGCAGTGCTAGAGAAGGGGGTTACACAGATACG.

A remark on this clone: The read terminates 3 residues before the CDR3 end, so the remaining end is supplied by the germline J gene. The chain recombines TRBV12-3 or TRBV12-4 with TRBJ1-5; D remains unclear. V lost 7 bases, J lost 2 bases, and 18 bases lay in between. The CDR3 covers 16 residues. CDR3: CASTIGGSSGNQPQHF. The sequenced part of the CDR3 DNA is TGTGCCAGCACCATTGGAGGGTCGTCCGGCAATCAGCCC.

As to this clone: From the germline J gene comes the end of the CDR3, since the read stops 3 residues before it. V usage is TRBV2 and J usage is TRBJ2-1; TRBD2 matches 8 bases. V was clipped by 7 bases and J by 9 bases; unmatched bases: 14. Germline assignment: CDR1 SNHLY and CDR2 FYNNEI. The CDR3 spans 15 residues. The CDR3 spells CASKPGLEMGGEQFF. CDR3 bases read: TGTGCCAGCAAGCCGGGACTAGAGATGGGGGGTGAG. The full variable domain, in which reference TRBV2 and TRBJ2-1 provide the parts outside the CDR3, is EPEVTQTPSHQVTQMGQEVILRCVPISNHLYFYWYRQILGQKVEFLVSFYNNEISEKSEIFDDQFSVERPDGSNFTLKIRSTKLEDSAMYFCASKPGLEMGGEQFFGPGTRLTVL.

The CDR3 spells CASSRTGGLSGDYTF. The covered CDR3 bases are TGTGCCAGCTCACGGACAGGGGGACTGTCCGGCGAC. This sequence joins TRBV18 and TRBJ1-2, with 10 bases matching TRBD1. The read terminates 3 residues before the CDR3 end, so the remaining end is supplied by the germline J gene. There are 15 residues in the CDR3. The germline V gene encodes CDR1 KGHSH and CDR2 LQKENI.

To note about this clone: The read halts 3 residues ahead of the CDR3 end, with the missing end drawn from the germline J gene. The V call is TRBV19, the J call TRBJ2-2; D ambiguous. This CDR3 has 15 residues. The germline V gene has CDR1 LNHDA and CDR2 SQIVND (reference sequence). The CDR3 region is CASSIGRAFNEKLFF. The DNA read from the CDR3 is TGTGCCAGTAGTATTGGGCGAGCTTTTAATGAAAAG.

Remarks on this clone: The read falls 3 residues short of the CDR3 end, and the missing part is taken from the germline J gene. The V and J genes are TRBV6-1 and TRBJ2-3; weak D call: TRBD2 (5 bases). This CDR3 contains 16 residues. Germline lookup yields CDR1 MNHNS and CDR2 SASEGT. CDR3 protein: CASSEDLGSGRETQYF. Incomplete CDR3 DNA: TGTGCCAGCAGTGAAGACCTAGGTTCGGGGAGAGAGACG.

As concerns this clone: The CDR3 is cut off 3 residues early in the read; its end comes from the germline J gene. J is TRBJ2-2 and V is TRBV5-1; no clear D gene. The CDR3 extends over 12 amino acids. V lost 4 bases and J lost 4, with 5 bases in between. The germline gives CDR1 SGHRS, CDR2 YFSETQ. CDR3 DNA (partial): TGCGCCAGCAGCGGGCTCACCGGGGAG. It codes for CASSGLTGE. The whole CDR3 protein reads CASSGLTGELFF.

Regarding this clone: Read coverage stops 3 residues before the CDR3 terminus; the germline J gene supplies the remainder. The V and J genes are TRBV20-1 and TRBJ1-1; TRBD1 matches at 7 bases. CDR3 size: 14 residues. Germline V gene data show CDR1 as DFQATT and CDR2 as SNEGSKA (reference sequence). J was trimmed by 6 bases and V by 3 bases; bases with no gene match: 10. The CDR3 bases that were read are TGCAGTGCTAGTGAGGGGGCGCAGGCCTCTGAA. Its translation is CSASEGAQASE. The whole CDR3 reads CSASEGAQASEAFF.

Note on this clone: At one end the junction does not follow the germline gene, possibly because of a read error. Read data end 3 residues before the CDR3 end; the end is taken from the germline J gene. Other nucleotide sequences in the sample specify the same CDR3. This chain connects TRBV5-6 to TRBJ1-3; possible D gene TRBD1, 6 bases. Germline V gives CDR1 SGHDT, CDR2 YYEEEE. The CDR3 is 14 residues long. This CDR3 reads CASSLGQAGNTIYF. The part of the CDR3 DNA that was read is TGTGCCAGCAGCTTGGGACAGGCTGGAAACACA.

A note on this clone: The missing CDR3 end, 3 residues past where the read stops, is filled in from the germline J gene. The chain combines TRBV10-3 with TRBJ2-1, with 8 bases lining up with TRBD1. Germline trimming cut 1 base from V and 7 bases from J; bases unmatched to any gene: 6. The CDR3 is made up of 15 amino acids. Germline loops: CDR1 ENHRY, CDR2 SYGVKD. The CDR3 region is CAISEFGQGQNEQFF. CDR3 bases read: TGTGCCATCAGTGAGTTTGGACAGGGACAGAATGAG.

About this clone: The read terminates 3 residues ahead of where the CDR3 ends, so the germline J gene completes it. The rearrangement links TRBV2 to TRBJ1-2; no clear D. The CDR3 is 13 residues long. V lost 2 bases, J lost 4 bases, and 8 bases lay in between. Germline loops: CDR1 SNHLY, CDR2 FYNNEI. Incomplete CDR3 DNA: TGTGCCAGCAGTGAAACAGCGGCCTATGGC. It yields the protein CASSETAAYG. The CDR3 as a whole reads CASSETAAYGYTF.

A word on this clone: The DNA ends 3 residues before the CDR3 does, and the rest of the CDR3 is filled in from the germline J gene. V is TRBV20-1 and J is TRBJ2-4; D might be TRBD2 (6 bases). The CDR3 has 17 residues. Germline lookup yields CDR1 DFQATT and CDR2 SNEGSKA (reference sequence). The CDR3 DNA, read in part, is TGCAGTGCTAGAGATCCCCTACAAAGCGGGTTACAAGAGACT. It translates to CSARDPLQSGLQET. The entire CDR3 is CSARDPLQSGLQETQYF.

Regarding this clone: The read ends 3 residues shy of where the CDR3 ends; the end is completed using the germline J gene. This rearrangement joins TRBV10-2 to TRBJ1-4; 12 positions match TRBD1. With 10 bases clipped from V and 1 base from J, the junction kept 4 bases outside the gene matches. The CDR3 is 15 residues long. CDR1 is WSHSY and CDR2 is SAAADI in the germline V gene. CDR3 sequence reads: CATRDRGRTNEKLFF. The covered CDR3 bases are TGCGCCACCAGGGACAGGGGGCGAACTAATGAAAAA.

Worth noting for this clone: The read ends 3 residues before the CDR3 terminus; that terminus is restored from the germline J gene. The chain is built from TRBV20-1 and TRBJ2-1; 9 bases fit TRBD2. The CDR3 is 16 amino acids. From germline, CDR1 is DFQATT and CDR2 SNEGSKA (reference sequence). With V trimmed by 7 bases and J by 5 bases, 15 bases remained unmatched. CDR3 bases read: TGCAGTGTTGAAAGGGGAGCGGGAGGTAGAAACAATGAG. It specifies CSVERGAGGRNNE. The full CDR3 protein is CSVERGAGGRNNEQFF.

Note on this clone: The read ends 3 residues shy of where the CDR3 ends; the end is completed using the germline J gene. This sequence joins TRBV23-1 and TRBJ1-4; D not certain. TRBV23-1 is designated an ORF whose function remains uncertain. Trimming removed 1 base from V and 0 bases from J, with 15 bases in between. The CDR3 is 18 residues long. CDR3 amino acids: CASSQLIGERTTNEKLFF. The sequenced CDR3 bases are TGCGCCAGCAGTCAATTAATCGGGGAGCGAACAACTAATGAAAAA.

To note about this clone: The read comes to an end 3 residues before the CDR3 does, leaving the germline J gene to fill in the end. The genes are TRBV7-9 and TRBJ1-2; D might be TRBD1 (5 bases). CDR1 is SEHNR and CDR2 is FQNEAQ in the germline V gene (reference sequence). The CDR3 runs to 11 residues. V was clipped by 5 bases and J by 7 bases, with 8 bases between them. The covered CDR3 bases are TGTGCCAGCAGCCCCAGGGTTGGC. As protein: CASSPRVG. The CDR3 in full is CASSPRVGYTF.

The CDR3 is CASSQGVNEKLFF. Partial CDR3 DNA: TGTGCCAGCAGCCAAGGGGTAAATGAAAAG. This sequence joins TRBV7-2 and TRBJ2-2, with D perhaps TRBD1 (5 bases). The read ends 3 residues before the CDR3 terminus; that terminus is restored from the germline J gene. There are 13 residues in the CDR3. Germline V gene sequence: CDR1 SGHTA, CDR2 FQGNSA.

Of note for this clone: The read halts 3 residues ahead of the CDR3 end, with the missing end drawn from the germline J gene. The chain carries TRBV20-1 and TRBJ2-3, with 9 bases identical to TRBD1. Trimming removed 1 base from V and 7 bases from J; junction bases left unmatched: 12. Germline V lookup: CDR1 DFQATT, CDR2 SNEGSKA (reference sequence). CDR3 length: 16 amino acids. The CDR3 here is CSARVGGGQGVYTQYF. Partial CDR3 DNA: TGCAGTGCTAGAGTTGGTGGGGGACAGGGCGTATATACG.

The chain's CDR3 is CASSPLTSGSVYEAFF. The CDR3 DNA, read in part, is TGTGCCAGTAGCCCATTAACTAGCGGGAGTGTCTACGAG. V usage is TRBV19 and J usage is TRBJ1-1; D unclear. The CDR3 extends 3 residues past the end of the read, so its final part is completed from the germline J gene. Per germline, CDR1 LNHDA and CDR2 SQIVND (reference sequence). The CDR3 contains 16 residues.

Points on this clone: The CDR3 end falls 3 residues outside the read, so it is completed with the germline J gene. This chain joins TRBV7-9 and TRBJ2-5; 7 bases line up with TRBD1. The V gene's germline CDR1 is SEHNR and CDR2 FQNEAQ (reference sequence). The J segment lost 1 base and the V segment lost 5 bases, leaving 7 bases of the junction unmatched. CDR3 length: 15 residues. The CDR3 reads CASSDQGQSQETQYF. The CDR3 DNA, read in part, is TGTGCCAGCAGCGACCAGGGACAGTCCCAAGAGACC.

This clone is identified as medium-sized (0.01 to 0.1%) from frequency. The read ends 3 residues early relative to the CDR3; the germline J gene fills the gap. The chain is built from TRBV5-1 and TRBJ2-2; 7 nucleotides match TRBD1. Trimming cost V 4 bases and J 5 bases; bases outside gene matches: 8. Germline CDR1 and CDR2: SGHRS and YFSETQ. The CDR3 is 15 residues long. CDR3 in amino acids: CASSAGTALTGELFF. The part of the CDR3 DNA that was read is TGCGCCAGCAGCGCTGGGACAGCGTTAACCGGGGAG.

The sequenced part of the CDR3 DNA is TGTGCCAGCAGTTTCCTACAGGGATCCTACAATGAG. Its protein product is CASSFLQGSYNE. The full-length CDR3 reads as CASSFLQGSYNEQFF. The chain links TRBV28 to TRBJ2-1, with a possible D match to TRBD1 (6 bases). The sequenced fragment ends 3 residues before the CDR3 boundary, so the rest is inferred from the germline J gene. CDR3 length equals 15 residues. V was clipped by 3 bases and J by 1 base, with 10 bases between them. CDR1 and CDR2 from the germline V gene are MDHEN and SYDVKM.

The sequenced part of the CDR3 DNA is TGTGCCAGCAGCTTAGCGGCCGTTAATCAGCCC. Amino acids: CASSLAAVNQP. The full CDR3 is CASSLAAVNQPQHF. The genes are TRBV7-9 and TRBJ1-5; D remains ambiguous. Read sequence stops 3 residues before the CDR3 end, and the germline J gene provides the missing end. CDR3 length: 14 residues. The germline V gene has CDR1 SEHNR and CDR2 FQNEAQ (reference sequence). The V and J ends lost 0 bases and 4 bases respectively, with 7 bases between them.

Concerning this clone itself: The CDR3 end lies 3 residues beyond the end of the read and is filled in from the germline J gene. The chain employs TRBV18 and TRBJ2-7, with 7 nucleotides matching TRBD1. J gave up 2 bases and V 4 bases, and 5 bases lay outside the gene matches. The length of the CDR3 is 14 residues. Germline V gene data show CDR1 as KGHSH and CDR2 as LQKENI. The CDR3 DNA, read in part, is TGTGCCAGCTCACAAACGACAGGGACCTACGAG. Protein: CASSQTTGTYE. The full CDR3 sequence reads CASSQTTGTYEQYF.

Concerning this clone itself: The read comes to an end 3 residues before the CDR3 does, leaving the germline J gene to fill in the end. This chain uses TRBV7-2 with TRBJ2-4; the D is unclear. The germline V gene encodes CDR1 SGHTA and CDR2 FQGNSA. The CDR3 is 13 residues long. The CDR3 loop reads CASSFPGRYGQYF. Incomplete CDR3 DNA: TGTGCCAGCAGCTTCCCAGGCCGCTATGGT.